The next 18 T cell receptor beta chains were all read from a single sample in a study of metastatic and nonmetastatic thyroid tumors. MiXCR re-clonotyped the PCR reads for TCRdb. The table lists approximately 6,400 clones, more than 2.5% of them singletons. Thyroid surgery had not been preceded by any treatment in any patient. Sequencing input: tumor tissue. Source of these receptors: a female donor with papillary thyroid cancer or a benign thyroid nodule (not recorded which). Some clones in this sample may be carry-over from other donors' samples.

This clone is medium-sized in the sample. The chain employs TRBV6-1 and TRBJ2-7; possible D gene TRBD2, 6 bases. Looked up from germline, CDR1 is MNHNS and CDR2 is SASEGT. This CDR3 has 16 residues. Trimming removed 1 base at V and 2 bases at J, with 15 bases between. DNA of the CDR3: TGTGCCAGCAGTGAAGGTGTCGGGAGTCACACCTACGAGCAGTACTTC. Residues: CASSEGVGSHTYEQYF.

By share, this clone counts as medium-sized. The V gene is TRBV6-1, the J gene TRBJ1-2, with 7 bases matching TRBD1. Germline trimming cut 6 bases from V and 3 bases from J; bases unmatched to any gene: 1. Germline-derived CDR1 and CDR2 are MNHNS and SASEGT. The CDR3 has 12 residues. As DNA, the CDR3 is TGTGCCAGCAGAACAGGGGACTATGGCTACACCTTC. It translates to CASRTGDYGYTF.

This clone is medium-sized in the sample. The chain employs TRBV20-1 and TRBJ2-5, with 9 nucleotides matching TRBD1. The germline CDR1 and CDR2 sequences are DFQATT and SNEGSKA (reference sequence). V shed 5 bases, J shed 5 bases, and the junction held 12 bases outside the gene matches. This CDR3 region has 15 residues. CDR3 coding DNA: TGCAGTGCTGCACAGGGGGCAGGGGTGGGTGAGACCCAGTACTTC. Protein: CSAAQGAGVGETQYF.

By share, this clone counts as medium-sized (0.01 to 0.1%). The chain couples TRBV11-3 to TRBJ2-7; 7 positions agree with TRBD1. The trim removed 5 bases at V and 2 bases at J, leaving 3 bases unmatched. CDR1 and CDR2 from the germline V gene are SGHNT and YENEEA. The CDR3 extends over 13 amino acids. The DNA for the CDR3 is TGTGCCAGCAGCAGGGGACAGACCTACGAGCAGTACTTC. Translation: CASSRGQTYEQYF.

At least ten counts were recorded for this clone. A junction end diverges from the germline sequence, so it may reflect a read error. Distinct nucleotide sequences in the sample also encode this CDR3. This chain uses TRBV5-6 with TRBJ2-7; D possibly corresponds to TRBD2 (5 bases). CDR3 length: 13 amino acids. Germline CDR1 reads SGHDT; CDR2 reads YYEEEE. The CDR3 region has the DNA TGTGCCAGCAGCTTAGGCGCCGCGGGCGAGCAGTACTTT. It specifies CASSLGAAGEQYF.

By share, this clone counts as medium-sized. The chain employs TRBV12-5 and TRBJ1-1; 8 nucleotides match TRBD1. The germline gives CDR1 LGHNT, CDR2 FRNRAP. The CDR3 consists of 13 residues. Unmatched junction bases numbered 5, after V lost 2 bases and J lost 9 bases. CDR3 amino acids: CASGLNRGLQAFF. Here the CDR3 DNA reads TGTGCTAGTGGTTTGAACAGGGGGTTGCAAGCTTTCTTT.

This clone qualifies as medium-sized (0.01 to 0.1%). The rearrangement uses TRBV12-3 or TRBV12-4 and TRBJ1-1, with D hard to call. Between the trimmed V and J ends, which lost 7 bases and 3 bases, there was a span of 9 bases. The CDR3 is made up of 12 amino acids. DNA of the CDR3: TGTGCCAGCAATCTGCACTACACTGAAGCTTTCTTT. It yields the protein CASNLHYTEAFF.

This clone was recorded many times. The gene calls are TRBV5-1 and TRBJ2-3; 11 bases fit TRBD2. Germline loops: CDR1 SGHRS, CDR2 YFSETQ. This CDR3 region has 15 residues. J gave up 4 bases and V 3 bases, and 4 bases lay outside the gene matches. This chain's CDR3 is CASSSTSGIADTQYF. The DNA for the CDR3 is TGCGCCAGCAGCTCGACTAGCGGGATTGCAGATACGCAGTATTTT.

Sample share makes this clone medium-sized. A junction end diverges from the germline sequence, so it may reflect a read error. This chain links TRBV11-3 with TRBJ2-1; 12 bases are a match to TRBD2. The CDR3 extends over 14 amino acids. CDR1 SGHNT and CDR2 YENEEA come from the germline V gene. In nucleotides, the CDR3 is TGTGCCGGCAGCCCGACTAGCGGGAGTAATGAGCAGTTCTTC. Translated: CAGSPTSGSNEQFF.

Ten or more counts support this clone. This chain joins TRBV3-1 and TRBJ2-1; D is undetermined. Trimming pared 0 bases from V and 9 bases from J, leaving 12 bases between. This CDR3 has 14 amino acids. Per germline, CDR1 LGHDT and CDR2 YNNKEL (reference sequence). CDR3 in amino acids: CASSQDSRRVEQFF. In DNA, the CDR3 is TGTGCCAGCAGCCAAGATAGTCGGCGTGTTGAGCAGTTCTTC.

In this sample, this clone turned up many times. V is TRBV14 and J is TRBJ1-5; no definite D call. In germline, CDR1 is SGHDN, CDR2 FVKESK. V was cut by 1 base and J by 0 bases, with 22 bases left in between. The CDR3 is 20 residues long. The CDR3 DNA reads as TGTGCCAGCAGCCAAGGTAGGGTGGGCTTTGAACAATATAGCAATCAGCCCCAGCATTTT. It codes for CASSQGRVGFEQYSNQPQHF.

This clone was observed many times. The genes are TRBV4-1 and TRBJ2-3; 9 bases match TRBD2. Germline V CDR1 and CDR2: MGHRA, YSYEKL. After removal of 2 bases from V and 5 bases from J, the junction contained 8 bases not matched to a gene. This CDR3 is built from 16 residues. The CDR3 coding sequence is TGCGCCAGCAGCCAACGGCTAGCGGGAACGGGAGATACGCAGTATTTT. As protein: CASSQRLAGTGDTQYF.

This clone is medium-sized. V is TRBV6-1 and J is TRBJ1-2, with D uncertain. V gave up 6 bases and J gave up 1 base, with 9 bases separating them. Germline assignment: CDR1 MNHNS and CDR2 SASEGT. This CDR3 spans 13 amino acids. The CDR3 loop reads CASRTTSNYGYTF. The CDR3, as DNA: TGTGCCAGCAGGACCACAAGTAACTATGGCTACACCTTC.

In its sample, this clone ranks as medium-sized. The rearrangement uses TRBV12-3 or TRBV12-4 and TRBJ1-5, with unresolved D. The ends were cut back, 8 bases at V and 1 base at J, with 6 bases in the middle. The CDR3 is 12 amino acids. CDR3 protein: CASGTSNQPQHF. CDR3 coding DNA: TGTGCCAGCGGAACCAGCAATCAGCCCCAGCATTTT.

This clone was recorded many times. Given the absence of the conserved phenylalanine or tryptophan at the CDR3 end, a read error is likely. The J gene is TRBJ2-1, the V gene TRBV5-1; 15 bases align to TRBD2. The V gene end was trimmed by 3 bases and the J gene end by 4 bases; junction bases not matched to a gene: 5. CDR1 SGHRS and CDR2 YFSETQ come from the germline V gene. This CDR3 has 17 amino acids. The chain's CDR3 is CASSSGLAGGTYNEQFV. Here the CDR3 DNA reads TGCGCCAGCAGCTCAGGACTAGCGGGAGGGACATACAATGAGCAGTTCGTC.

This clone was observed at least ten times. The V and J genes are TRBV7-3 and TRBJ2-1; 7 nucleotides agree with TRBD2. Germline CDR1 SGHTA, CDR2 FQGTGA. V lost 0 bases, J lost 10 bases, and 6 bases stayed unmatched. The CDR3 spans 14 residues. CDR3: CASSLTPAGREQFF. The CDR3 DNA is TGTGCCAGCAGCTTAACCCCAGCGGGAAGGGAGCAGTTCTTC.

In this sample, this clone turned up many times. The genes are TRBV9 and TRBJ2-7; 11 bases align to TRBD2. Germline V gene lookup returns CDR1 SGDLS and CDR2 YYNGEE. This CDR3 spans 16 amino acids. After removal of 2 bases from V and 6 bases from J, the junction contained 10 bases not matched to a gene. CDR3 coding DNA: TGTGCCAGCAGCGTGTCATGGACTAGCGGGCTGGGCGAGCAGTACTTC. This codes for CASSVSWTSGLGEQYF.

This clone was counted ten times or more. The V gene is TRBV29-1, the J gene TRBJ1-2; D uncertain. Trimming cost V 0 bases and J 4 bases, with 15 bases left between them. There are 15 residues in the CDR3. Germline V gives CDR1 SQVTM, CDR2 ANQGSEA. The CDR3: CSVEDILAAGYGYTF. As DNA, the CDR3 is TGCAGCGTTGAAGATATACTGGCGGCTGGCTATGGCTACACCTTC.